The subject of this entry is one TCR beta chain. What it recognizes is unknown. The sample is drawn from a study of brain T cells in children with intractable seizures. Stated time point: blood from clinic visit 5 months post-surgery; TSC patient then seizure free. Sequencing was limited to surgery cases with top T cell transcript signatures in brain tissue. Patients received at least one anti-epileptic drug before surgery. CDR1 and CDR2 (germline): SGHVS, FQNEAQ. This CDR3 has 15 amino acids. The J segment lost 6 bases and the V segment lost 1 base, leaving 6 bases of the junction unmatched. Findings and limits, study-wide: Pre-surgery blood may have been undersampled, hiding some clones. Patients' HCMV serostatus was unknown; virus specificity rests on CDR3 similarity alone.

Repertoires were generated with immunoSEQ multiplex PCR, while TCRdb's copy carries only in-frame clones and drops some. Of 300,000 to 400,000 clones in the sample, 93% are singletons; the top ten hold roughly 5.7%. This material consisted of peripheral blood, taken roughly 5 months after surgery. The chain carries TRBV7-8 and TRBJ1-1, with 9 positions matching TRBD1. The receptor was derived from a boy under two years old with tuberous sclerosis and intractable seizures. The CDR3 DNA reads as TGTGCCAGCAGCTTAGACGGGACAGGGACCGCTGAAGCTTTCTTT. It yields the protein CASSLDGTGTAEAFF.